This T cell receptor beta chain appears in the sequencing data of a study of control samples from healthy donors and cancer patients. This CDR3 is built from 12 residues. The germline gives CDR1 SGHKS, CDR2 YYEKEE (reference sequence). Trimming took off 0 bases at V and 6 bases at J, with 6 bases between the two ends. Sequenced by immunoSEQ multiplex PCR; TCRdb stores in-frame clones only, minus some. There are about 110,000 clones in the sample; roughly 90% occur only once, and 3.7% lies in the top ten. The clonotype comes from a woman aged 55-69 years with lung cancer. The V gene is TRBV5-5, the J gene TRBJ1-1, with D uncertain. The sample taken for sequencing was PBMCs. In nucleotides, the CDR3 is TGTGCCAGCAGCTTGGCAGTTTCTGAAGCTTTCTTT. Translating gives CASSLAVSEAFF.